This TCR beta chain was identified during a study of T cells in Graves' hyperthyroidism and ophthalmopathy. The overall study: The blood sample was taken at first diagnosis, before treatment began.

The study, taken as a whole, reports: A 13 V-J signature model discriminated ophthalmopathy versus stable hyperthyroidism. Blood also showed most of the thyroid clonotypes that were expanded above 0.001.

The CDR3 spans 13 residues. The V and J ends lost 7 bases and 1 base respectively, with 9 bases between them. Germline loops: CDR1 SNHLY, CDR2 FYNNEI. This clonotype was counted many times. What it binds is not known. Amplified regions were TCR beta CDR3 sequences from RNA transcripts. The TCR CDR3 first-round RT-PCR relied on the HTBI primer set. TCRdb re-analysed the multiplex PCR reads in MiXCR, keeping a single row per CDR3 protein. The table records some 550,000 distinct CDR3 sequences, around 16% of them present only once. The receptor was derived from a woman aged 40 to 50 with Graves' ophthalmopathy. Sequencing was carried out using blood. This chain links TRBV2 with TRBJ2-3; D ambiguous. In nucleotides, the CDR3 is TGTGCCAGCAAATCCTCCGGCACAGATACGCAGTATTTT. Translated: CASKSSGTDTQYF.